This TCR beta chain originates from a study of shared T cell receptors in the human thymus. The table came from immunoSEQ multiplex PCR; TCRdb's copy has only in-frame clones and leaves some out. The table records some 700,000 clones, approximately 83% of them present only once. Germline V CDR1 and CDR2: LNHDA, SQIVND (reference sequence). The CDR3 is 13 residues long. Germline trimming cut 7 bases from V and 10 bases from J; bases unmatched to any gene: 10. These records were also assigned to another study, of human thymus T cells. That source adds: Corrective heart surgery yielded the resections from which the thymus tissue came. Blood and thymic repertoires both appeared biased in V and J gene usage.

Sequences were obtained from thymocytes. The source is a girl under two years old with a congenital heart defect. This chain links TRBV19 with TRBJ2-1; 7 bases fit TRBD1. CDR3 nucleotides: TGTGCCAGTACCCTCCCCGGACAGGAGGAGCAGTTCTTC. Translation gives CASTLPGQEEQFF.